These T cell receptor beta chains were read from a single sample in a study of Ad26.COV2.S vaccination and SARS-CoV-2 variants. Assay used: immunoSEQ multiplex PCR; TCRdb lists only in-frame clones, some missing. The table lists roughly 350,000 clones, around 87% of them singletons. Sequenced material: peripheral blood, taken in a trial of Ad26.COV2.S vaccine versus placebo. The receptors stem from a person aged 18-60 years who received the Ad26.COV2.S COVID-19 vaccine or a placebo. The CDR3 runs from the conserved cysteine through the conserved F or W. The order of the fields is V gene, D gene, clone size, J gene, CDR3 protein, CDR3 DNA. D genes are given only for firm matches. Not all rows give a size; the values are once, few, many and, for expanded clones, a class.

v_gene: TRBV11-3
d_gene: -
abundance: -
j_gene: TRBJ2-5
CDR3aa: CASSSEDKTQYF
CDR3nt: TGTGCCAGCAGCTCCGAGGACAAGACCCAGTACTTC

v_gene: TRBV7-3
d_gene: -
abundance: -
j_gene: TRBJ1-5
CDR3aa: CASSLAEGQPQHF
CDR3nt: TGTGCCAGCAGCTTAGCGGAGGGGCAGCCCCAGCATTTT

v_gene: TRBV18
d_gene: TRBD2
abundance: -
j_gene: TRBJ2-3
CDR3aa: CASSPTSGTRDTQYF
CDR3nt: TGTGCCAGCTCACCGACTAGCGGGACGCGAGATACGCAGTATTTT

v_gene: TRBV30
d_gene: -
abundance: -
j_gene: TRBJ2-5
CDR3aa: CAWRRRETQYF
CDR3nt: TGTGCCTGGAGACGACGAGAGACCCAGTACTTC

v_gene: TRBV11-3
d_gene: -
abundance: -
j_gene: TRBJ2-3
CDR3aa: CASSSPGTLGTDTQYF
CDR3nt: TGTGCCAGCAGCTCCCCCGGGACACTAGGCACAGATACGCAGTATTTT

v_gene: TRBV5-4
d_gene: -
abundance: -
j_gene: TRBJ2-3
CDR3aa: CASSFRVGADTQYF
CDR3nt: TGTGCCAGCAGCTTTCGGGTCGGCGCAGATACGCAGTATTTT

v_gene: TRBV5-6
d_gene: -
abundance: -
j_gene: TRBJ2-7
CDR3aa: CASSLGQGAYEQYF
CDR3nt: TGTGCCAGCAGCCTTGGACAAGGGGCCTACGAGCAGTACTTC

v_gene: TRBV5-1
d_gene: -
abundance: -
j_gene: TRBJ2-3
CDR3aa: CASSLQGGITDTQYF
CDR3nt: TGCGCCAGCAGCTTACAAGGAGGGATCACAGATACGCAGTATTTT

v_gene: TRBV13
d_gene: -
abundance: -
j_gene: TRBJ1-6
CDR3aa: CASSSEGGSYNSPLHF
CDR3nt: TGTGCCAGCAGTTCTGAAGGCGGTTCCTATAATTCACCCCTCCACTTT

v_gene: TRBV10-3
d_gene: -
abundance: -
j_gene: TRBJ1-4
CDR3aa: CAIRDRADEKLFF
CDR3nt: TGTGCCATCAGAGACCGGGCGGATGAAAAACTGTTTTTT

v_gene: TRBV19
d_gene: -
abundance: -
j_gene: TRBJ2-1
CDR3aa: CASSLGRSQGDNEQFF
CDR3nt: TGTGCCAGTAGCCTTGGGCGGTCGCAAGGGGACAATGAGCAGTTCTTC

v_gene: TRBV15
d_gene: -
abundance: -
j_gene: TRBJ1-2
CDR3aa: CATSSAGGGATGYTF
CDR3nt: TGTGCCACCAGCAGTGCTGGGGGGGGCGCGACCGGCTACACCTTC

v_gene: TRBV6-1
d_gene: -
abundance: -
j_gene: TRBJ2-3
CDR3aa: CASSEFPQYPGGDTQYF
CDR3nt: TGTGCCAGCAGTGAATTTCCCCAATACCCGGGGGGCGATACGCAGTATTTT

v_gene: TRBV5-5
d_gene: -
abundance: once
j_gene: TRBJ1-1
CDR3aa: CASSLHTGQNTEAFF
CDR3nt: TGTGCCAGCAGCTTGCACACGGGCCAGAACACTGAAGCTTTCTTT

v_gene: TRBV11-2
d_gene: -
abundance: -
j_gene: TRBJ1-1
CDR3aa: CASSTRRVWQGAGNTEAFF
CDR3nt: TGTGCCAGCAGCACCCGGCGGGTGTGGCAGGGCGCCGGGAACACTGAAGCTTTCTTT

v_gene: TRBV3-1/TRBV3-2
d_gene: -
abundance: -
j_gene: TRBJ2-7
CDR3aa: CASSPQPLYEQYF
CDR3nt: TGTGCCAGCAGCCCCCAGCCTCTCTACGAGCAGTACTTC

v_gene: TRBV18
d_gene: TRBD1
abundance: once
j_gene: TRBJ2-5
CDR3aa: CASSGWTGVQETQYF
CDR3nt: TGTGCCAGCTCAGGTTGGACAGGCGTTCAAGAGACCCAGTACTTC

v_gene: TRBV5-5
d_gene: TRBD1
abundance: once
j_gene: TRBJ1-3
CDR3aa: CASSLQGGSGNTIYF
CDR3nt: TGTGCCAGCAGCTTGCAGGGGGGCTCTGGAAACACCATATATTTT

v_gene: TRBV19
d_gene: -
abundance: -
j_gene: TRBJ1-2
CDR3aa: CASSTGAGYTF
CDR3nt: TGTGCCAGTAGCACTGGGGCTGGCTACACCTTC

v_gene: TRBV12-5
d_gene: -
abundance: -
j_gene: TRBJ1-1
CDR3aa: CASGLTGNTEAFF
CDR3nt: TGTGCTAGTGGTTTGACAGGGAACACTGAAGCTTTCTTT

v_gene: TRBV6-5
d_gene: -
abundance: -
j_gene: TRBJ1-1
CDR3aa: CASRPFRSPDTEAFF
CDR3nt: TGTGCCAGCAGACCCTTCAGGAGCCCGGACACTGAAGCTTTCTTT

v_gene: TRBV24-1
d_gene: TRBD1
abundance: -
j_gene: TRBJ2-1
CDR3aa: CATSDPTGSNEQFF
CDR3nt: TGTGCCACCAGTGACCCGACAGGGTCCAATGAGCAGTTCTTC

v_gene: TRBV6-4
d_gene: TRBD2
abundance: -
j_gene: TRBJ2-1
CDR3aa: CASSDSTSGYNEQFF
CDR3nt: TGTGCCAGCAGTGACTCGACTAGCGGGTACAATGAGCAGTTCTTC

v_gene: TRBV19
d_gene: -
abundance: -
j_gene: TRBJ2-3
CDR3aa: CASSIFGTEAQYF
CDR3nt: TGTGCCAGTAGTATATTCGGCACCGAGGCGCAGTATTTT

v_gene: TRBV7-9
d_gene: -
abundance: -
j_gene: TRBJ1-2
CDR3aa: CASSPSPDRTNYGYTF
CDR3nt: TGTGCCAGCAGCCCGTCCCCAGACAGGACTAACTATGGCTACACCTTC

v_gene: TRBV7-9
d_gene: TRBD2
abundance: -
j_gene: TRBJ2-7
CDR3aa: CASSLERGIVYEQYF
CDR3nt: TGTGCCAGCAGCTTGGAGCGGGGAATCGTATACGAGCAGTACTTC

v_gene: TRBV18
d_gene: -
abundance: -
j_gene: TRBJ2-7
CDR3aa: CASLPSGTTQQYF
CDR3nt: TGTGCCAGCTTACCATCCGGGACGACGCAGCAGTACTTC

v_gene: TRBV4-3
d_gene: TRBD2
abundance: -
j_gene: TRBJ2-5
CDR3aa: CASSPTSGGALETQYF
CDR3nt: TGCGCCAGCAGCCCCACTAGCGGGGGGGCCCTGGAGACCCAGTACTTC

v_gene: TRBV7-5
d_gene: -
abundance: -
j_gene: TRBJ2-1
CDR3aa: CARSLVGGGAYNEQFF
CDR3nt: -

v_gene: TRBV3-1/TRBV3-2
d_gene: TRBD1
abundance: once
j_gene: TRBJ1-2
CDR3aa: CASSQVGDRGGGYTF
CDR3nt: TGTGCCAGCAGCCAAGTGGGGGACAGGGGAGGTGGCTACACCTTC

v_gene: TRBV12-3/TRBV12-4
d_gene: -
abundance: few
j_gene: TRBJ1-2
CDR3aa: CASRYGPSYGYTF
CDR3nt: TGTGCCAGCAGGTACGGACCGAGCTATGGCTACACCTTC

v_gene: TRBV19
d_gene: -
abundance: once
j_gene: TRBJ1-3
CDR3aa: CASSIPGNTIYF
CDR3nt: TGTGCCAGTAGTATCCCTGGAAACACCATATATTTT

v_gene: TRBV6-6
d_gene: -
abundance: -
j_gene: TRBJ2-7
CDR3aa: CASSQQGNYEQYF
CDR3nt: TGTGCCAGCAGTCAGCAGGGGAACTACGAGCAGTACTTC

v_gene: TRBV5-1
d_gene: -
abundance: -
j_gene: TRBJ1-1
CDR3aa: CASSLGQGLAEAFF
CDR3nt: TGCGCCAGCAGCTTGGGCCAGGGGCTGGCTGAAGCTTTCTTT

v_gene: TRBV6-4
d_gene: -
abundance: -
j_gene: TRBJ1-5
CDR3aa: CASSPRKGALPNQHF
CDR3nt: TGTGCCAGCAGTCCAAGGAAAGGGGCTCTCCCTAATCAGCATTTT

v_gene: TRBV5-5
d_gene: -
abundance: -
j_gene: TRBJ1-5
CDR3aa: CASSLVGDGGNQPQHF
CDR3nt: TGTGCCAGCAGCTTGGTAGGGGATGGAGGCAATCAGCCCCAGCATTTT

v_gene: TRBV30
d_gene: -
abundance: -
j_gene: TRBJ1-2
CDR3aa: CAWSGGPVRDYGYTF
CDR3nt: TGTGCCTGGAGTGGGGGACCTGTCAGGGACTATGGCTACACCTTC

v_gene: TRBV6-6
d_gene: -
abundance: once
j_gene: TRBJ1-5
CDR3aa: CASRMGDWSNQPQHF
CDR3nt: TGTGCCAGCAGGATGGGGGATTGGAGCAATCAGCCCCAGCATTTT

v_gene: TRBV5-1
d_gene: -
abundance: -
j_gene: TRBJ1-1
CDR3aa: CASGSGPAFF
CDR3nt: TGCGCCTCGGGGTCGGGACCGGCTTTCTTT

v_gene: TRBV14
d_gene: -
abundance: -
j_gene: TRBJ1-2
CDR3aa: CASSQTRGLNYGYTF
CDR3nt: TGTGCCAGCAGCCAAACCCGAGGCCTCAACTATGGCTACACCTTC

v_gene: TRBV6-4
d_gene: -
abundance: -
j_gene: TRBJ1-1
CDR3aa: CGVLVDTEAFF
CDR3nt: TGTGGAGTTTTGGTGGACACTGAAGCTTTCTTT

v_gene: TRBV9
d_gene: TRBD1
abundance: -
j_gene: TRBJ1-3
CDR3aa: CASSPRGGPGNTIYF
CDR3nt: TGTGCCAGCAGCCCACGAGGGGGCCCTGGAAACACCATATATTTT

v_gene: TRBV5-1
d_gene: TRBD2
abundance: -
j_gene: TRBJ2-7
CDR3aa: CASSLVLAGGSYEQYF
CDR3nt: TGCGCCAGCAGCTTAGTTCTAGCGGGCGGATCCTACGAGCAGTACTTC

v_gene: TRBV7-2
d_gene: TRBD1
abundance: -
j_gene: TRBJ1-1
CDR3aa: CASSPRGVPEAFF
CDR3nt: TGTGCCAGCAGCCCCAGGGGGGTCCCTGAAGCTTTCTTT

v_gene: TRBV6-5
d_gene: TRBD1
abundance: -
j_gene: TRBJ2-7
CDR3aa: CASSLQGTREQYF
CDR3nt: TGTGCCAGCAGCCTACAGGGGACGCGGGAGCAGTACTTC

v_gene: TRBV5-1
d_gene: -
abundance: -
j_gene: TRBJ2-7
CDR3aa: CASSLETGWSYEQYF
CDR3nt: TGCGCCAGCAGCTTGGAGACAGGTTGGTCCTACGAGCAGTACTTC

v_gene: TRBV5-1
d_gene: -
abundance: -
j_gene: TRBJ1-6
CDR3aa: CASSLGSSYNSPLHF
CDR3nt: TGCGCCAGCAGCTTGGGGAGCTCCTATAATTCACCCCTCCACTTT

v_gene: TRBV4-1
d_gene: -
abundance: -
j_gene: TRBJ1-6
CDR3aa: CASSQEQGDSYNSPLHF
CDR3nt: TGCGCCAGCAGCCAAGAACAGGGTGACTCCTATAATTCACCCCTCCACTTT

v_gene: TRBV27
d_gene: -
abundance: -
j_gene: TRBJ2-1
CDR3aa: CASRGSYNEQFF
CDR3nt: TGTGCCAGCAGGGGGTCCTACAATGAGCAGTTCTTC